This TCR beta chain was recovered during a study of a mutant IDH1 vaccine in newly diagnosed glioma. At the level of the study: Vaccines were begun 4-6 weeks after radiotherapy alone, or with temozolomide cycles. Previous care, which was radiotherapy, temozolomide, or both, most often involved both.

Comment on this clone: Its specificity is not known.

Time point described: week 35, safety follow-up. Vaccination used 300 ug of mutant IDH1 20-mer peptide per dose, with topical imiquimod. Trimming took 4 bases from V and 0 from J, leaving 14 bases between them. The CDR3 sequence is 15 residues long. Per the germline V gene, CDR1 is SGDLS and CDR2 is YYNGEE. This table comes from immunoSEQ multiplex PCR, and its TCRdb copy is limited to in-frame clones, with some not included. In the table there are about 69,000 clones, around 90% of which are singletons. The source was PBMCs, collected from a glioma patient whose treatment included an IDH1 peptide vaccine. The rearrangement joins TRBV9 to TRBJ2-7; either TRBD1 or TRBD2 may supply D (5 bases each). This receptor was taken from a man between 25 and 39 years old with glioma. CDR3: CASSTTGTLSYEQYF. The CDR3 DNA follows: TGTGCCAGCAGCACGACCGGGACCCTCTCCTACGAGCAGTACTTC. The full variable domain, with the rest looked up from reference TRBV9 and TRBJ2-7, is DSGVTQTPKHLITATGQRVTLRCSPRSGDLSVYWYQQSLDQGLQFLIQYYNGEERAKGNILERFSAQQFPDLHSELNLSSLELGDSALYFCASSTTGTLSYEQYFGPGTRLTVT.